This TCR beta chain was sequenced in a study of cytomegalovirus exposure and HLA in healthy donors. Whole-study results and caveats: DRB1 had the most TCR associations and HLA-C the fewest, a later analysis found, with rates varying by HLA locus. A few of the chains that were CMV-associated were confirmed in vitro to be specific for CMV antigens. Per published reports, the classifier diagnosed cytomegalovirus status with high specificity and sensitivity.

A multiplex PCR was run with 60 Vbeta primers and 13 Jbeta primers. Using immunoSEQ multiplex PCR, the repertoire was profiled, and TCRdb retains in-frame clones only, with some absent. The table has more than 80,000 clones, around 80% seen once. The ends lost 7 bases at V and 0 bases at J; junction bases unmatched: 8. This CDR3 region has 16 residues. Germline lookup yields CDR1 MNHEY and CDR2 SMNVEV (reference sequence). Concerning this clone: Its specificity is unknown.

The V gene is TRBV27, the J gene TRBJ2-2, with TRBD1 matching 7 bases. The sequence was obtained from a man in his sixties in good health and CMV-seronegative. Material for sequencing was PBMCs. The CDR3 reads CASKKWDRANTGELFF. The CDR3 coding sequence is TGTGCCAGCAAAAAGTGGGACAGAGCGAACACCGGGGAGCTGTTTTTT.